The 7 T cell receptor beta chains below all came from one sample that was sequenced in a study of blood T cell repertoires in COVID-19. The protocol was immunoSEQ multiplex PCR, while the TCRdb copy is restricted to in-frame clones and leaves out a portion. Of some 200,000 clones listed, about 80% are singletons. Sequenced material: peripheral blood. The receptors shown here come from a woman aged 80 or older with COVID-19, enrolled during active disease.

V gene TRBV2 combines with J gene TRBJ1-5; TRBD1 agrees at 9 bases. Germline V CDR1 and CDR2: SNHLY, FYNNEI. This CDR3 region has 16 residues. Trimming removed 1 base from V and 7 bases from J; junction bases left unmatched: 8. CDR3 DNA sequence: TGTGCCAGCAGTGAAGGGGTACAGGGGGCTGGGCAGCCCCAGCATTTT. Translation gives CASSEGVQGAGQPQHF.

V usage is TRBV28 and J usage is TRBJ2-3, with 8 bases aligning to TRBD2. V was clipped by 7 bases and J by 6 bases; unmatched bases: 18. The CDR3 is made up of 17 amino acids. CDR1 is MDHEN, CDR2 SYDVKM, per germline. The CDR3 DNA follows: TGTGCCAGCACCAAGAGCCGCAGACTAGCGCGTGGGGATACGCAGTATTTT. It codes for CASTKSRRLARGDTQYF.

The chain uses TRBV6-5 and TRBJ1-2; D may be TRBD1 (5 bases). The germline V gene has CDR1 MNHEY and CDR2 SVGAGI. V dropped 7 bases and J dropped 8 bases, with 14 bases sitting between them. The CDR3 spans 12 residues. CDR3 nucleotide sequence: TGTGCCAGCAAATTGGGGCTGGACGGCTACACCTTC. It yields the protein CASKLGLDGYTF.

The chain links TRBV28 to TRBJ2-6, with TRBD1 identical over 9 bases. The V and J ends lost 6 bases and 1 base, in that order; junction bases with no gene match: 4. The CDR3 contains 16 residues. In germline, CDR1 is MDHEN, CDR2 SYDVKM. CDR3 DNA: TGTGCCAGCAGGGGACAGGGTGAATCTGGGGCCAACGTCCTGACTTTC. Residues: CASRGQGESGANVLTF.

This rearrangement joins TRBV15 to TRBJ1-4, with no clear D. The V end lost 5 bases, the J end lost 3 bases, and 10 bases lay between the germline ends. The CDR3 runs 14 residues. From germline, CDR1 is LNHNV and CDR2 YYDKDF (reference sequence). This chain's CDR3 is CATSGREPNEKLFF. For the CDR3, the DNA is TGTGCCACCAGCGGAAGGGAGCCTAATGAAAAACTGTTTTTT.

CDR3 loop: CASSSVQETQYF. The CDR3 DNA reads TGTGCCAGCTCTAGCGTACAAGAGACCCAGTACTTC. The chain employs TRBV2 and TRBJ2-5, with D possibly matching TRBD2 (6 bases). V lost 8 bases and J 2 bases, leaving 9 bases between the germline ends. Looked up from germline, CDR1 is SNHLY and CDR2 is FYNNEI. CDR3 length: 12 residues. Variable domain in full (rest from reference TRBV2 and TRBJ2-5): EPEVTQTPSHQVTQMGQEVILRCVPISNHLYFYWYRQILGQKVEFLVSFYNNEISEKSEIFDDQFSVERPDGSNFTLKIRSTKLEDSAMYFCASSSVQETQYFGPGTRLLVL.

The chain links TRBV5-1 to TRBJ1-6; D ambiguous. The V end was cut by 0 bases, the J end by 6 bases, with 7 bases between. The CDR3 extends over 14 amino acids. CDR1 and CDR2 from the germline V gene are SGHRS and YFSETQ. CDR3 DNA: TGCGCCAGCAGCTTGGAACAGACTAATTCACCCCTCCACTTT. Protein: CASSLEQTNSPLHF.